These 6 T cell receptor beta chains were sequenced from one sample in a study of human T cells and chemical hapten exposure. TCRdb independently ran MiXCR on the RACE reads; one entry per CDR3 protein. The table shows 25,000 to 30,000 distinct CDR3 sequences, with 8% to 9.5% occurring only once. Time point noted: patch test 2, 6 weeks after DPC sensitization. The treatment is: therapeutic diphenylcyclopropenone sensitization with weekly scalp DPC. The sample in question was whole blood, obtained in connection with sensitization to the hapten diphenylcyclopropenone (DPC). The origin of the receptors is a man aged 30-40 years with alopecia areata. Some clones in this sample may be carry-over from other donors' samples.

This clonotype was counted ten times or more. The genes are TRBV5-6 and TRBJ2-2; D gene uncertain. Germline V gene data show CDR1 as SGHDT and CDR2 as YYEEEE. The V gene lost 0 bases and the J gene lost 6 bases, with 9 bases spanning the gap. This CDR3 spans 14 amino acids. The CDR3 reads CASSLGLESGELFF. CDR3 bases: TGTGCCAGCAGCTTGGGGTTGGAGTCCGGGGAGCTGTTTTTT.

This clonotype was observed at least ten times. This sequence joins TRBV18 and TRBJ1-1; 7 bases agree with TRBD1. The trim removed 1 base at V and 5 bases at J, leaving 4 bases unmatched. Germline V gene data show CDR1 as KGHSH and CDR2 as LQKENI. There are 14 residues in the CDR3. As DNA, the CDR3 is TGTGCCAGCTCACCACAGGGGGCTGGAACTGAAGCTTTCTTT. Its protein is CASSPQGAGTEAFF.

This clonotype was recorded at least ten times. The chain couples TRBV20-1 to TRBJ2-7; unclear D gene. This CDR3 has 15 amino acids. Germline CDR1 reads DFQATT; CDR2 reads SNEGSKA (reference sequence). V was clipped by 0 bases and J by 0 bases, with 12 bases between them. The CDR3 reads CSARELGPSSYEQYF. The CDR3 DNA reads TGCAGTGCTAGAGAACTCGGCCCTAGCTCCTACGAGCAGTACTTC.

This clonotype was seen ten or more times. V and J are TRBV7-3 and TRBJ1-1; D unclear. The germline V gene encodes CDR1 SGHTA and CDR2 FQGTGA. This CDR3 contains 15 residues. V shed 2 bases and J shed 2 bases, with 12 bases lying between them. The CDR3 DNA follows: TGTGCCAGCAGCTTACGGGAGGCCCGTAACACTGAAGCTTTCTTT. Translation: CASSLREARNTEAFF.

In its sample, this clonotype was seen many times. V gene TRBV6-1 combines with J gene TRBJ1-2; a possible D gene is TRBD1 (5 bases). The germline CDR1 and CDR2 sequences are MNHNS and SASEGT. The CDR3 is made up of 12 amino acids. Trimming left V 5 bases short and J 6 bases short, with 10 bases between. CDR3 in amino acids: CASSSRGHGYTF. The CDR3 DNA sequence: TGTGCCAGCAGTTCTAGGGGCCATGGCTACACCTTC.

This clonotype was found many times. The V gene is TRBV7-2, the J gene TRBJ2-1; 10 bases match TRBD2. This CDR3 is built from 16 residues. Germline assignment: CDR1 SGHTA and CDR2 FQGNSA. V lost 3 bases and J lost 2; bases outside the gene matches: 4. The CDR3 sequence: CASSLSLAGAYNEQFF. The CDR3 bases are TGTGCCAGCAGCTTGTCCCTAGCGGGAGCCTACAATGAGCAGTTCTTC.